The next 29 T cell receptor beta chains were all read from a single sample in a study of blood T cell repertoires in COVID-19. Assay: immunoSEQ multiplex PCR; the TCRdb copy retains only in-frame clones and omits some. The sample lists some 300,000 clones; around 88% were seen once. Sequencing was performed on peripheral blood. The receptors here all came from a woman in her 30s who had recovered from COVID-19.

The chain uses TRBV12-3 or TRBV12-4 and TRBJ1-5; D is possibly TRBD1 (6 bases). There are 13 residues in the CDR3. Trimming removed 5 bases from V and 7 bases from J, with 12 bases in between. CDR3 sequence (DNA): TGTGCCAGCAGTCATACAGGGACCCAGCCCCAGCATTTT. This translates into CASSHTGTQPQHF.

The rearrangement joins TRBV28 to TRBJ1-5; D unclear. V was pared by 1 base and J by 6 bases, with 16 bases between. The V gene's germline CDR1 is MDHEN and CDR2 SYDVKM. The CDR3 sequence is 16 residues long. CDR3 residues: CASSLSLGGIGQPQHF. CDR3 nucleotide sequence: TGTGCCAGCAGTTTATCTCTCGGAGGAATAGGTCAGCCCCAGCATTTT.

The rearrangement links TRBV5-1 to TRBJ2-5; 11 bases align to TRBD2. The CDR3 contains 17 residues. CDR1 is SGHRS and CDR2 is YFSETQ in the germline V gene. V shed 3 bases and J 5 bases; nucleotides not matched to a gene: 12. The CDR3, as DNA: TGCGCCAGCAGCTCCAGGGCCCTAGCGGGGGGTGCGGAGACCCAGTACTTC. Translation: CASSSRALAGGAETQYF.

This clone was picked up one time. The chain combines TRBV6-4 with TRBJ1-1; D unresolved. The germline V gene has CDR1 MRHNA and CDR2 SNTAGT. This CDR3 is built from 14 residues. The V end lost 0 bases, the J end lost 4 bases, and 9 bases lay between the germline ends. The CDR3 DNA follows: TGTGCCAGCAGTGACTCCCCCCGGGGCACTGAAGCTTTCTTT. Encoded protein: CASSDSPRGTEAFF.

Turning to this clone: The same CDR3 also results from other DNA sequences found in this sample. The chain has TRBV7-9 and TRBJ1-1; 9 bases map to TRBD1. Germline V gene lookup returns CDR1 SEHNR and CDR2 FQNEAQ (reference sequence). This CDR3 is 14 amino acids long. J was trimmed by 4 bases and V by 5 bases; bases with no gene match: 5. In DNA, the CDR3 is TGTGCCAGCAGCCCGCGACAGGGGGGCACTGAAGCTTTCTTT. Its translation: CASSPRQGGTEAFF.

The chain recombines TRBV7-9 with TRBJ2-7; D is possibly TRBD1 (5 bases). Trimming stripped 4 bases from V and 2 bases from J, with 6 bases between. The length of the CDR3 is 12 residues. In germline, CDR1 is SEHNR, CDR2 FQNEAQ (reference sequence). CDR3 protein: CASSSRAYEQYF. The DNA for the CDR3 is TGTGCCAGCAGCTCCAGGGCCTACGAGCAGTACTTC.

This rearrangement joins TRBV18 to TRBJ2-5; 7 nucleotides line up with TRBD1. The junction had 3 bases not matched to a gene; V was cut back by 6 bases and J by 2 bases. The CDR3 spans 13 residues. The germline gives CDR1 KGHSH, CDR2 LQKENI. The CDR3 loop is CASSDREQETQYF. CDR3 DNA sequence: TGTGCCAGCTCCGACAGGGAACAAGAGACCCAGTACTTC.

This chain links TRBV6-1 with TRBJ2-5; D not resolved. The CDR3 has 12 residues. V lost 5 bases to trimming and J lost 4 bases, with 8 bases between them. Germline CDR1 reads MNHNS; CDR2 reads SASEGT. The CDR3 coding sequence is TGTGCCAGCAGTCAAGTCGGAGAGACCCAGTACTTC. Protein sequence: CASSQVGETQYF.

The V and J genes are TRBV7-9 and TRBJ2-5; D is unresolved. Per the germline V gene, CDR1 is SEHNR and CDR2 is FQNEAQ (reference sequence). Trimming stripped 2 bases from V and 4 bases from J, with 8 bases between. The CDR3 sequence is 13 residues long. Here the CDR3 DNA reads TGTGCCAGCAGCTTAATACCGGGAGAGACCCAGTACTTC. Its protein product is CASSLIPGETQYF.

The rearrangement joins TRBV28 to TRBJ1-2, with D unclear. Germline loops: CDR1 MDHEN, CDR2 SYDVKM. The V end was cut by 3 bases, the J end by 3 bases, with 11 bases between. The CDR3 is 14 amino acids. In DNA form, the CDR3 reads TGTGCCAGCAGTTTGGCGGGGTTTGACTATGGCTACACCTTC. Its protein is CASSLAGFDYGYTF.

The chain couples TRBV3-1 (or the pseudogene TRBV3-2) to TRBJ1-3; possibly TRBD1 for D (6 bases). This CDR3 is 14 amino acids long. Between the trimmed V and J ends, which lost 2 bases and 4 bases, there was a span of 9 bases. Germline V gives CDR1 LGHDT, CDR2 YNNKEL (reference sequence). The DNA for the CDR3 is TGTGCCAGCAGCCAAAGGGGGTACGGAAACACCATATATTTT. It specifies CASSQRGYGNTIYF.

The V gene is TRBV7-3, the J gene TRBJ2-1, with 10 bases fitting TRBD2. V gave up 2 bases and J gave up 5 bases; unmatched junction bases: 12. The CDR3 sequence is 18 residues long. The germline V gene encodes CDR1 SGHTA and CDR2 FQGTGA. The CDR3 coding sequence is TGTGCCAGCAGCTTAGGTCCCCCTCTAGCGGGGGACGACAATGAGCAGTTCTTC. It specifies CASSLGPPLAGDDNEQFF. The complete variable domain, with remaining parts taken from reference TRBV7-3 and TRBJ2-1, reads GAGVSQTPSNKVTEKGKYVELRCDPISGHTALYWYRQSLGQGPEFLIYFQGTGAADDSGLPNDRFFAVRPEGSVSTLKIQRTERGDSAVYLCASSLGPPLAGDDNEQFFGPGTRLTVL.

The rearrangement uses TRBV2 and TRBJ2-7; TRBD2 might be the D (6 bases). Germline assignment: CDR1 SNHLY and CDR2 FYNNEI. The CDR3 is made up of 15 amino acids. Trimming took off 6 bases at V and 0 bases at J, with 15 bases between the two ends. The CDR3 DNA reads TGTGCCAGCAGCCTGGGGGGTGCTTCCTCCTACGAGCAGTACTTC. Its protein product is CASSLGGASSYEQYF. Full variable domain (outside the CDR3, taken from reference TRBV2 and TRBJ2-7): EPEVTQTPSHQVTQMGQEVILRCVPISNHLYFYWYRQILGQKVEFLVSFYNNEISEKSEIFDDQFSVERPDGSNFTLKIRSTKLEDSAMYFCASSLGGASSYEQYFGPGTRLTVT.

The chain has TRBV4-1 and TRBJ2-1, with D possibly matching TRBD2 (5 bases). Germline-derived CDR1 and CDR2 are MGHRA and YSYEKL. Trimming shortened V by 2 bases and J by 9 bases, and 11 bases separated the two germline ends. CDR3 length equals 13 residues. The CDR3 loop reads CASSQSDGGEQFF. The CDR3 nucleotides are TGCGCCAGCAGCCAAAGCGATGGAGGTGAGCAGTTCTTC.

The rearrangement uses TRBV19 and TRBJ2-7; the match to TRBD1 covers 7 bases. CDR3 size: 14 residues. J gave up 3 bases and V 3 bases, and 5 bases lay outside the gene matches. CDR1 and CDR2 from the germline V gene are LNHDA and SQIVND (reference sequence). CDR3 region: CASSIRDSFYEQYF. The CDR3 DNA reads as TGTGCCAGTAGTATTAGGGACAGTTTCTACGAGCAGTACTTC.

The genes are TRBV7-2 and TRBJ1-1; D not resolved. Trimming left V 1 base short and J 3 bases short, with 6 bases between. The CDR3 spans 13 residues. Germline V gene sequence: CDR1 SGHTA, CDR2 FQGNSA. For the CDR3, the DNA is TGTGCCAGCAGCTTAGACAGCTACACTGAAGCTTTCTTT. Translating it yields CASSLDSYTEAFF.

V usage is TRBV10-1 and J usage is TRBJ2-5, with D possibly being TRBD2 (6 bases). Germline CDR1 and CDR2: WNHNN and SYGVQD (reference sequence). Trimming pared 2 bases from V and 1 base from J, leaving 11 bases between. The length of the CDR3 is 15 residues. The CDR3 region has the DNA TGCGCCAGCAGTGAGATGGGAGGTATCCAAGAGACCCAGTACTTC. Translating it yields CASSEMGGIQETQYF.

The chain carries TRBV7-2 and TRBJ1-2; TRBD1 aligns across 12 bases. Germline CDR1 SGHTA, CDR2 FQGNSA. The CDR3 is 15 residues long. Germline trimming cut 7 bases from V and 2 bases from J; bases unmatched to any gene: 5. In DNA, the CDR3 is TGTGCCAGCACCGCGGGACAGGGGGCAAACTATGGCTACACCTTC. It is translated as CASTAGQGANYGYTF.

The chain joins TRBV15 to TRBJ2-2, with TRBD1 matching over 8 bases. V shed 4 bases and J 4 bases; nucleotides not matched to a gene: 8. This CDR3 contains 16 residues. Per germline, CDR1 LNHNV and CDR2 YYDKDF (reference sequence). The chain's CDR3 is CATSIRQGIPTGELFF. Written as DNA, the CDR3 is TGTGCCACCAGCATTAGACAGGGGATCCCCACCGGGGAGCTGTTTTTT. The variable domain in full, with the rest retrieved from reference TRBV15 and TRBJ2-2, is DAMVIQNPRYQVTQFGKPVTLSCSQTLNHNVMYWYQQKSSQAPKLLFHYYDKDFNNEADTPDNFQSRRPNTSFCFLDIRSPGLGDTAMYLCATSIRQGIPTGELFFGEGSRLTVL.

The V gene is TRBV21-1, the J gene TRBJ2-7; the table calls TRBD2, which could not be checked here. TRBV21-1 is shown as a pseudogene. The CDR3 extends over 13 amino acids. The CDR3 DNA reads as TGTGCCAGCAGCAGTCGACTTTCGACCGAGCAGTACTTC. Translation: CASSSRLSTEQYF.

This rearrangement joins TRBV15 to TRBJ1-3; the D is unclear. The germline CDR1 and CDR2 sequences are LNHNV and YYDKDF (reference sequence). There are 17 residues in the CDR3. Trimming took 3 bases from V and 0 from J, leaving 15 bases between them. The CDR3 sequence: CATSRPGSRYSGNTIYF. For the CDR3, the DNA is TGTGCCACCAGCAGGCCCGGGAGCAGGTACTCTGGAAACACCATATATTTT.

This clone has a single count. The rearrangement uses TRBV19 and TRBJ2-1; 9 bases map to TRBD2. The CDR3 is 15 amino acids. J gave up 0 bases and V 5 bases, and 2 bases lay outside the gene matches. Germline-derived CDR1 and CDR2 are LNHDA and SQIVND (reference sequence). CDR3 nucleotides: TGTGCCAGTAGTCTGCGGGGGGGCTCCTACAATGAGCAGTTCTTC. This translates into CASSLRGGSYNEQFF.

The chain is built from TRBV4-2 and TRBJ2-3, with D possibly being TRBD2 (5 bases). Trimming removed 5 bases at V and 7 bases at J, with 19 bases between. The CDR3 length is 15 residues. CDR1 and CDR2 from the germline V gene are LGHNA and YNFKEQ. The CDR3 reads CASSKSRGDVNTQYF. The CDR3 DNA sequence: TGTGCCAGCAGCAAAAGTCGGGGAGATGTGAATACGCAGTATTTT.

This rearrangement joins TRBV19 to TRBJ2-4, with D perhaps TRBD1 (6 bases). The germline CDR1 and CDR2 sequences are LNHDA and SQIVND (reference sequence). CDR3 length equals 14 residues. The ends were cut back, 1 base at V and 6 bases at J, with 10 bases in the middle. The CDR3 region has the DNA TGTGCCAGTAGTATAGCCGGGACACTAAACATTCAGTACTTC. It specifies CASSIAGTLNIQYF.

This rearrangement joins TRBV19 to TRBJ2-7; 8 bases agree with TRBD1. The germline CDR1 and CDR2 sequences are LNHDA and SQIVND (reference sequence). With 9 bases clipped from V and 4 bases from J, the junction kept 8 bases outside the gene matches. This CDR3 has 13 residues. CDR3 protein: CASSGGLRYEQYF. The CDR3, as DNA: TGTGCCAGCTCAGGGGGCCTCAGATACGAGCAGTACTTC.

V is TRBV28 and J is TRBJ1-4; tentative D call: TRBD1 (6 bases). Per the germline V gene, CDR1 is MDHEN and CDR2 is SYDVKM. There are 16 residues in the CDR3. V lost 6 bases and J lost 0, with 14 bases in between. The CDR3 DNA sequence: TGTGCCAGCAGCGTTGGGGGGGCAACAACTAATGAAAAACTGTTTTTT. Translating it yields CASSVGGATTNEKLFF.

The chain joins TRBV18 to TRBJ1-6; D uncertain. Germline V CDR1 and CDR2: KGHSH, LQKENI. The CDR3 extends over 13 amino acids. Trimming shortened V by 7 bases and J by 9 bases, and 13 bases separated the two germline ends. The DNA of the CDR3 is TGTGCCAGCTTCGCGGACCGGGGTTCACCCCTCCACTTT. The encoded protein is CASFADRGSPLHF.

The chain links TRBV15 to TRBJ2-2; 8 nucleotides align to TRBD1. V lost 5 bases and J lost 7; bases outside the gene matches: 12. The CDR3 extends over 16 amino acids. CDR1 and CDR2 (germline): LNHNV, YYDKDF (reference sequence). The CDR3 loop reads CATSGRGREFGGELFF. Written as DNA, the CDR3 is TGTGCCACCAGCGGCAGGGGGCGCGAGTTTGGCGGGGAGCTGTTTTTT.

In DNA form, the CDR3 reads TGTGCCAGCAGTGCCGCCGGGACAGGCATCACCGGGGAGCTGTTTTTT. Its protein is CASSAAGTGITGELFF. The chain has TRBV6-2 or TRBV6-3 and TRBJ2-2; TRBD1 matches 8 bases. Per the germline V gene, CDR1 is MNHEY and CDR2 is SVGEGT. The ends lost 5 bases at V and 4 bases at J; junction bases unmatched: 9. The CDR3 runs 16 residues.